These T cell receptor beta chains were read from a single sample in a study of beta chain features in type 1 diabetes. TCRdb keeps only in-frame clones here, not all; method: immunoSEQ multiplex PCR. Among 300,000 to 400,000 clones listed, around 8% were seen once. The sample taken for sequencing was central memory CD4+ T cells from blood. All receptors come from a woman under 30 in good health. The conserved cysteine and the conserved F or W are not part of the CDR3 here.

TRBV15	ATSRDTARGQETQY
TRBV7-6	ASSLAVGAAGGTDTQY
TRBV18	ASSQVGLAGRSYEQY
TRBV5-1	ASSLDENHRGYT
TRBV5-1	ASSFSRGSTNEKLF
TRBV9	ASSTGLAGALQETQY
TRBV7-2	ASSFVAGSNTGELF
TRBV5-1	ASSPYPGGTYEQY
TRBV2	ASSDGLADPFTDTQY
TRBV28	ASRKGGSGGYT
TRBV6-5	ASLSPQNEQF
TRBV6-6	ASSYRETQY
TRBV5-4	ASSLPGQGFYGYT
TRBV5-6	ASSLVQGVNEQY
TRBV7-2	ASRKGAGTYEQY
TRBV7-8	ASSYGLAAYNEQF
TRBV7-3	ASSLMRGETQY
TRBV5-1	ASRLDRTEAF
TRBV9	ASSVRGGFGGDTQY
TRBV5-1	ASSPQGASDTQY
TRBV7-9	ASSLGADRRGEKLF
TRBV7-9	ASSLAPGYEQY
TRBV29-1	SVRQEYQETQY
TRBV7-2	ASRHTGIPTEAF
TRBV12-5	ASGLSPNTGELF
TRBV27	ASSLKQGRKAF
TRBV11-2	ASSLGRGRVETQY
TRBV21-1	ASSKGREDNYGYT
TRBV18	ASSPTGTSDRY
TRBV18	ASSTSAGPSTDTQY
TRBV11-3	ASSLGRQGGADTQY
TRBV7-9	ASSLDPWPAIHT
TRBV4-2	ASSLEQLTDTQY
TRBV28	ASSSAGGEQY
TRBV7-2	ASSLSGSFLEKLF
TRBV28	ASRRDSENIQY
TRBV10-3	AIGGRGDEKLF
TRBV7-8	ASSLDQGVVQPQH
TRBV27	ASSFGGPTKQY
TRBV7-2	ASSLSPVPEPGEQF
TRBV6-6	ASSWVGGNTDTQY
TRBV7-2	ASSLFGSTDTQY
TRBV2	ASSEEGGSRGEQY
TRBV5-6	ASSLGDRDIQY
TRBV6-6	ASKNPQLVQF